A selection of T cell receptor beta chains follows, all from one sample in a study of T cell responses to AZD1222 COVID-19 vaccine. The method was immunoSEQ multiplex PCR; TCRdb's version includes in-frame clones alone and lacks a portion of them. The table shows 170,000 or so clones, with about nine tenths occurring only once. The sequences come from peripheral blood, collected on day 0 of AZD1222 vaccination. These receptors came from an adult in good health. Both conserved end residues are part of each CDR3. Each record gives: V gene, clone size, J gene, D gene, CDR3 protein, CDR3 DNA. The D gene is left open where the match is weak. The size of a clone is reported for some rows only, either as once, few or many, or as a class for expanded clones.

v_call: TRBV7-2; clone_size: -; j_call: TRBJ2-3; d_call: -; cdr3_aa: CASSLGRGSTDTQYF; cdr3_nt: TGTGCCAGCAGCTTAGGACGGGGAAGCACAGATACGCAGTATTTT
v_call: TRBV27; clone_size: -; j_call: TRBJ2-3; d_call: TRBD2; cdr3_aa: CASSRWTSGTDTQYF; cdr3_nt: TGTGCCAGCAGCCGTTGGACTAGCGGAACAGATACGCAGTATTTT
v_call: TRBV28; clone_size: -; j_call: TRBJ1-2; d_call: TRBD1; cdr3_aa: CASSPPTGGTPYGYTF; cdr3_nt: TGTGCCAGCAGCCCTCCTACAGGGGGTACCCCCTATGGCTACACCTTC
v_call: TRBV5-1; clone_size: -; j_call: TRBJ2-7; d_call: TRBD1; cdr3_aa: CASSLAAGQGAYEQYF; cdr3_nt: TGCGCCAGCAGCTTGGCCGCGGGACAGGGGGCCTACGAGCAGTACTTC
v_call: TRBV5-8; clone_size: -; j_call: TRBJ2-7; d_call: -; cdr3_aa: CASSRIWGDYEQYF; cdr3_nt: TGTGCCAGCAGCAGGATTTGGGGGGACTACGAGCAGTACTTC
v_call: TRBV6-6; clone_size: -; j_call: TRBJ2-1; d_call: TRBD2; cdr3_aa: CASRLPGLANNEQFF; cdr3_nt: TGTGCCAGCAGGCTACCGGGACTAGCTAACAATGAGCAGTTCTTC
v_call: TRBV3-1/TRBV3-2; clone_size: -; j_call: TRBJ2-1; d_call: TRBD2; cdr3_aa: CASSQQLAGANEQFF; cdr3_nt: TGTGCCAGCAGCCAACAACTAGCGGGGGCCAATGAGCAGTTCTTC
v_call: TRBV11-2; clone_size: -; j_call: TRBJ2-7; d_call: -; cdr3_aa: CASSLDGISYEQYF; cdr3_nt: TGTGCCAGCAGCTTGGACGGGATTTCCTACGAGCAGTACTTC
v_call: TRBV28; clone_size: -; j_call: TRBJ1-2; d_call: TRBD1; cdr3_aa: CASSSPGQVYGYTF; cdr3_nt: TGTGCCAGCAGTTCCCCTGGACAGGTCTATGGCTACACCTTC
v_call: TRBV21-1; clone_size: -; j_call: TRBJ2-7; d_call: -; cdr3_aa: CASSNGTGGPSAEQYF; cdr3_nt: TGTGCCAGCAGCAATGGGACAGGGGGACCGAGTGCCGAGCAGTACTTC
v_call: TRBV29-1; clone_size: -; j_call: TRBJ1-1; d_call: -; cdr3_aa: CSVATPLAGQKNTEAFF; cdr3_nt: TGCAGCGTTGCAACGCCGTTAGCAGGACAGAAGAACACTGAAGCTTTCTTT
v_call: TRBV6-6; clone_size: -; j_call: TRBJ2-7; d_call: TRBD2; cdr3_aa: CASSYAGLAGGEQYF; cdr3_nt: TGTGCCAGCAGTTACGCGGGACTAGCGGGCGGGGAGCAGTACTTC
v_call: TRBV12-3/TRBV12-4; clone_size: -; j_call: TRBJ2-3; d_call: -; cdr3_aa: CASSFSDTQYF; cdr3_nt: TGTGCCAGCAGTTTTTCCGATACGCAGTATTTT
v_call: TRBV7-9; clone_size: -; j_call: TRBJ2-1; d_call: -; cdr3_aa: CASSLARGGYNEQFF; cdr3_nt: TGTGCCAGCAGCTTAGCGCGGGGCGGGTACAATGAGCAGTTCTTC
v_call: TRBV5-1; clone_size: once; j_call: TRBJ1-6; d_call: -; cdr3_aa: CASSLEGVQGYNSPLHF; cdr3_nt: TGCGCCAGCAGCTTGGAAGGGGTACAGGGCTATAATTCACCCCTCCACTTT
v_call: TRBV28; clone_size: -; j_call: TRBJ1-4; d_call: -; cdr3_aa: CASSSRGRRVEKLFF; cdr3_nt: TGTGCCAGCAGTTCTCGGGGCCGGAGGGTTGAAAAACTGTTTTTT
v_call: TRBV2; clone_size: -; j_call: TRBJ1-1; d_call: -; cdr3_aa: CASMTDFMNTEAFF; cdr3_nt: TGTGCCAGCATGACAGACTTCATGAACACTGAAGCTTTCTTT
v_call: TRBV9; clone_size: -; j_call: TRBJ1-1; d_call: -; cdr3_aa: CASSALGTEAFF; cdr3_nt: TGTGCCAGCAGCGCCCTCGGGACTGAAGCTTTCTTT
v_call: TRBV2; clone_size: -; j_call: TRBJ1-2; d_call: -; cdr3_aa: CASRRDYGYTF; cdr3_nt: TGTGCCAGCAGGCGGGACTATGGCTACACCTTC
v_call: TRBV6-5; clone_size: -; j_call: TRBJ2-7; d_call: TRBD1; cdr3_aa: CASSYWTGDYYEQYF; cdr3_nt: TGTGCCAGCAGTTATTGGACAGGGGATTACTACGAGCAGTACTTC
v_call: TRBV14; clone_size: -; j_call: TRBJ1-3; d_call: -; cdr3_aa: CASSLRTFGNTIYF; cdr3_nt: TGTGCCAGCAGCCTTCGGACATTTGGAAACACCATATATTTT
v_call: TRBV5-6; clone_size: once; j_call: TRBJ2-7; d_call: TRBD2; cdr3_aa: CASSLSISGTIYEQYF; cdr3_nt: TGTGCCAGCAGCTTGAGTATCAGCGGGACGATTTACGAGCAGTACTTC
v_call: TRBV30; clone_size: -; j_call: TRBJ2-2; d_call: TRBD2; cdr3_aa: CAWIKAGGMNTGELFF; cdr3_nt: TGTGCCTGGATAAAAGCGGGAGGGATGAACACCGGGGAGCTGTTTTTT
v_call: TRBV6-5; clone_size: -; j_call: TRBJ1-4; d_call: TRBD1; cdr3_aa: CASRPQTGRGEKLFF; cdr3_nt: TGTGCCAGCAGACCGCAGACAGGGCGGGGTGAAAAACTGTTTTTT
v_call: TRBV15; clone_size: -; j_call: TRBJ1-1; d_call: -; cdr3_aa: CATSRDSAGEAFF; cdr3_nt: TGTGCCACCAGCAGAGATTCCGCAGGAGAAGCTTTCTTT
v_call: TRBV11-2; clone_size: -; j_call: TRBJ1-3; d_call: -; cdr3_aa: CASRQQNGLNTIYF; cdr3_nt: TGTGCCAGCAGACAACAGAATGGTTTGAACACCATATATTTT
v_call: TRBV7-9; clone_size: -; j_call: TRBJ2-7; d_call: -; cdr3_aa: CASSFFSGSLLNYEQYF; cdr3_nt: TGTGCCAGCAGCTTTTTTTCCGGGAGCTTATTGAACTACGAGCAGTACTTC
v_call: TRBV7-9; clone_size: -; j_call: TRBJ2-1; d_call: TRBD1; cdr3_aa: CAFKGQGLLYNEQFF; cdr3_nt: TGTGCCTTTAAGGGACAGGGACTCTTGTACAATGAGCAGTTCTTC
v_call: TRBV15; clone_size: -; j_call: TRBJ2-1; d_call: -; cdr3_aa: CATTPDGQGASNEQFF; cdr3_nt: TGTGCCACCACCCCGGATGGGCAGGGAGCCTCCAATGAGCAGTTCTTC